The 27 T cell receptor beta chains below come from one sample, sequenced in a study of PD-1 blockade in classical Hodgkin lymphoma. Produced via immunoSEQ multiplex PCR; TCRdb's table is partial and in-frame only. This sample has over 60,000 clones, with roughly 92% found just once. Noted time point: newly diagnosed, previously untreated cHL patient sample. Sequencing was done on a sample of peripheral blood mononuclear cells (PBMCs). The receptors come from a human donor with classical Hodgkin lymphoma.

The rearrangement links TRBV19 to TRBJ2-7; 10 bases map to TRBD2. This CDR3 is 16 amino acids long. Germline-derived CDR1 and CDR2 are LNHDA and SQIVND (reference sequence). V lost 5 bases and J lost 0; bases outside the gene matches: 7. CDR3 nucleotide sequence: TGTGCCAGTAGTCCCCCACTAGCGGGAAACTCCTACGAGCAGTACTTC. This translates into CASSPPLAGNSYEQYF.

The chain employs TRBV6-5 and TRBJ1-1; D gene unclear. Trimming removed 8 bases from V and 3 bases from J, with 16 bases in between. There are 14 residues in the CDR3. Germline V CDR1 and CDR2: MNHEY, SVGAGI. CDR3 loop: CASSAVGRDTEAFF. The CDR3 DNA sequence: TGTGCCAGCTCGGCAGTTGGGAGAGACACTGAAGCTTTCTTT.

The chain is built from TRBV6-5 and TRBJ2-2, with TRBD2 matching 7 bases. There are 13 residues in the CDR3. Per the germline V gene, CDR1 is MNHEY and CDR2 is SVGAGI. The junction had 2 bases not matched to a gene; V was cut back by 4 bases and J by 6 bases. CDR3 in DNA: TGTGCCAGCAGTTCAGGGAGGGCCGGGGAGCTGTTTTTT. It codes for CASSSGRAGELFF.

This clone was seen a single time. The gene calls are TRBV2 and TRBJ1-5; D ambiguous. Germline V lookup: CDR1 SNHLY, CDR2 FYNNEI. This CDR3 contains 14 residues. The germline V and J ends were trimmed by 5 bases and 2 bases, with 10 bases remaining between them. CDR3 sequence: CASSKDSGNQPQHF. The CDR3 DNA is TGTGCCAGCAGTAAGGATAGCGGCAATCAGCCCCAGCATTTT.

This clone was observed once. The chain is built from TRBV2 and TRBJ1-2; D gene uncertain. The CDR3 length is 13 residues. V was cut by 9 bases and J by 0 bases, with 11 bases left in between. Germline CDR1 and CDR2: SNHLY and FYNNEI. CDR3 sequence: CARDDATNYGYTF. For the CDR3, the DNA is TGTGCCAGAGACGACGCAACTAACTATGGCTACACCTTC.

The chain joins TRBV4-2 to TRBJ2-7; TRBD2 agrees at 10 bases. The germline V gene encodes CDR1 LGHNA and CDR2 YNFKEQ. V lost 4 bases, J lost 0 bases, and 6 bases stayed unmatched. The CDR3 spans 16 residues. The CDR3 protein is CASSRLLAGSSYEQYF. DNA for the CDR3: TGTGCCAGCAGCCGCCTACTAGCGGGGAGCTCCTACGAGCAGTACTTC.

The genes are TRBV6-5 and TRBJ1-5; TRBD1 is a possible D gene (6 bases). CDR3 length: 13 amino acids. In germline, CDR1 is MNHEY, CDR2 SVGAGI. Trimming pared 8 bases from V and 2 bases from J, leaving 10 bases between. CDR3 amino acids: CASCRGGNQPQHF. The CDR3 nucleotides read TGTGCCAGCTGCAGGGGCGGCAATCAGCCCCAGCATTTT.

This clone has only one observation. The rearrangement joins TRBV6-5 to TRBJ2-5; 10 bases fit TRBD2. V lost 1 base and J lost 2; bases outside the gene matches: 4. CDR3 length: 16 amino acids. Germline V CDR1 and CDR2: MNHEY, SVGAGI. The CDR3 protein is CASSYWVAGGQETQYF. The CDR3, as DNA: TGTGCCAGCAGTTACTGGGTAGCGGGGGGACAAGAGACCCAGTACTTC.

The sample holds one count of this clone. The chain has TRBV4-1 and TRBJ2-1, with TRBD1 as a possible D gene (6 bases). CDR1 is MGHRA, CDR2 YSYEKL, per germline. The CDR3 runs to 15 residues. The V end was cut by 4 bases, the J end by 0 bases, with 10 bases between. The CDR3 spells CASSLTGFSYNEQFF. The CDR3 DNA sequence: TGCGCCAGCAGCCTTACAGGGTTCTCCTACAATGAGCAGTTCTTC.

CDR3 DNA sequence: TGTGCCAGCAGCTTCGGCGGGAGGGTGAATGAGCAGTTCTTC. It specifies CASSFGGRVNEQFF. This rearrangement joins TRBV5-4 to TRBJ2-1; TRBD2 aligns across 9 bases. The CDR3 totals 14 residues. Germline V gene data show CDR1 as SGHNT and CDR2 as YYREEE (reference sequence). J gave up 7 bases and V 2 bases, and 4 bases lay outside the gene matches.

The chain employs TRBV5-4 and TRBJ1-6; D possibly corresponds to TRBD1 (6 bases). Germline values: CDR1 SGHNT, CDR2 YYREEE (reference sequence). The CDR3 has 17 amino acids. The V end lost 2 bases, the J end lost 0 bases, and 12 bases lay between the germline ends. DNA for the CDR3: TGTGCCAGCAGCTTTGGGGGGGCGAGCTCCTATAATTCACCCCTCCACTTT. It yields the protein CASSFGGASSYNSPLHF. The full variable domain, its missing parts supplied by reference TRBV5-4 and TRBJ1-6, is ETGVTQSPTHLIKTRGQQVTLRCSSQSGHNTVSWYQQALGQGPQFIFQYYREEENGRGNFPPRFSGLQFPNYSSELNVNALELDDSALYLCASSFGGASSYNSPLHFGNGTRLTVT.

This clone was seen once. The V call is TRBV5-1, the J call TRBJ2-7; possibly TRBD1 for D (6 bases). Germline assignment: CDR1 SGHRS and CDR2 YFSETQ. Trimming took off 4 bases at V and 4 bases at J, with 21 bases between the two ends. The CDR3 has 16 amino acids. Written as DNA, the CDR3 is TGCGCCAGCAGCCCATCTTCTCGTGGGGGCGGGTACGAGCAGTACTTC. It translates to CASSPSSRGGGYEQYF.

This clone was seen only once. The chain employs TRBV7-9 and TRBJ1-2, with 9 bases matching TRBD1. Germline CDR1 and CDR2: SEHNR and FQNEAQ (reference sequence). This CDR3 has 14 amino acids. V gave up 5 bases and J gave up 8 bases; unmatched junction bases: 9. CDR3 in DNA: TGTGCCAGCAGCCCGGGACAGGGTGATTGGGGCTACACCTTC. It specifies CASSPGQGDWGYTF.

V and J are TRBV25-1 and TRBJ1-1; D is uncertain. V shed 0 bases and J shed 3 bases, with 5 bases lying between them. Germline assignment: CDR1 MGHDK and CDR2 SYGVNS. The CDR3 spans 13 residues. The CDR3 reads CASSEYSYTEAFF. CDR3 nucleotide sequence: TGTGCCAGCAGTGAATATTCATACACTGAAGCTTTCTTT.

The V call is TRBV11-2, the J call TRBJ2-3, with D perhaps given as TRBD1 or TRBD2 (5 bases each). V was pared by 1 base and J by 14 bases, with 10 bases between. There are 11 residues in the CDR3. Germline V gene data show CDR1 as SGHAT and CDR2 as FQNNGV. CDR3: CASSLGGDVYF. The CDR3 DNA sequence: TGTGCCAGCAGCTTAGGAGGGGACGTGTATTTT.

The chain has TRBV25-1 and TRBJ1-1; tentative D call: TRBD1 (6 bases). The CDR3 consists of 16 residues. Trimming left V 8 bases short and J 0 bases short, with 19 bases between. Germline loops: CDR1 MGHDK, CDR2 SYGVNS. CDR3 amino acids: CASSLGAGVMNTEAFF. DNA of the CDR3: TGTGCCAGCTCTTTGGGGGCAGGGGTCATGAACACTGAAGCTTTCTTT.

This chain uses TRBV4-3 with TRBJ2-1; D may correspond to TRBD1 or TRBD2 (5 bases each). The CDR3 runs to 15 residues. Germline V lookup: CDR1 LGHNA, CDR2 YSLEER. V shed 1 base and J shed 0 bases, with 7 bases lying between them. In DNA, the CDR3 is TGCGCCAGCAGCCAAGGGGACGTCTCCTACAATGAGCAGTTCTTC. As protein: CASSQGDVSYNEQFF.

V gene TRBV28 combines with J gene TRBJ1-2; D is unresolved. The germline CDR1 and CDR2 sequences are MDHEN and SYDVKM. The ends were cut back, 5 bases at V and 4 bases at J, with 5 bases in the middle. The CDR3 spans 11 residues. As DNA, the CDR3 is TGTGCCAGCAGTGACCTCTATGGCTACACCTTC. As protein: CASSDLYGYTF.

This rearrangement joins TRBV9 to TRBJ1-3, with D possibly being TRBD1 (5 bases). The V gene lost 4 bases and the J gene lost 3 bases, with 11 bases spanning the gap. The CDR3 has 14 residues. Germline lookup yields CDR1 SGDLS and CDR2 YYNGEE. The CDR3 sequence: CASSSGGVGNTIYF. CDR3 DNA: TGTGCCAGCAGCTCGGGGGGGGTTGGAAACACCATATATTTT.

This clone was seen just once. This rearrangement joins TRBV18 to TRBJ1-5; possibly TRBD1 for D (6 bases). Trimming stripped 4 bases from V and 1 base from J, with 11 bases between. The germline CDR1 and CDR2 sequences are KGHSH and LQKENI. This CDR3 region has 15 residues. CDR3 amino acids: CASSQTGESNQPQHF. The CDR3 coding sequence is TGTGCCAGCTCACAGACAGGTGAGAGCAATCAGCCCCAGCATTTT.

This rearrangement joins TRBV19 to TRBJ1-1, with unresolved D. This CDR3 has 12 residues. V lost 5 bases to trimming and J lost 0 bases, with 4 bases between them. CDR1 LNHDA and CDR2 SQIVND come from the germline V gene (reference sequence). CDR3 sequence: CASSEMNTEAFF. The DNA of the CDR3 is TGTGCCAGTAGTGAAATGAACACTGAAGCTTTCTTT.

The V call is TRBV9, the J call TRBJ2-7, with 8 bases matching TRBD2. The germline V gene has CDR1 SGDLS and CDR2 YYNGEE. This CDR3 has 17 residues. V lost 2 bases to trimming and J lost 6 bases; unmatched junction nucleotides: 16. CDR3 protein: CASSVDPLGAGASEQYF. The CDR3 DNA sequence: TGTGCCAGCAGCGTTGACCCTCTAGGAGCGGGGGCCTCCGAGCAGTACTTC.

The gene calls are TRBV6-5 and TRBJ1-1; 7 bases are a match to TRBD1. The CDR3 loop spans 14 amino acids. Germline V gene lookup returns CDR1 MNHEY and CDR2 SVGAGI. The ends lost 2 bases at V and 7 bases at J; junction bases unmatched: 7. CDR3 sequence: CASSYDRELDEAFF. CDR3 in DNA: TGTGCCAGCAGTTACGACAGGGAATTAGATGAAGCTTTCTTT.

The chain joins TRBV5-1 to TRBJ2-1, with 8 bases aligning to TRBD2. In germline, CDR1 is SGHRS, CDR2 YFSETQ. With 3 bases clipped from V and 7 bases from J, the junction kept 6 bases outside the gene matches. The CDR3 runs 14 residues. CDR3 sequence reads: CASSSGGPDNEQFF. For the CDR3, the DNA is TGCGCCAGCAGCTCGGGGGGGCCGGATAATGAGCAGTTCTTC.

This clone was recorded once. This chain joins TRBV28 and TRBJ2-5, with D unclear. With 3 bases removed from V and 2 bases from J, the gap between germline ends came to 10 bases. Germline loops: CDR1 MDHEN, CDR2 SYDVKM. The CDR3 runs 14 residues. In DNA form, the CDR3 reads TGTGCCAGCAGTTTGTCACCGTCGCAAGAGACCCAGTACTTC. Residues: CASSLSPSQETQYF.

This clone is termed medium-sized. This rearrangement joins TRBV13 to TRBJ1-5; D is uncertain. The CDR3 is made up of 14 amino acids. Germline values: CDR1 PRHDT, CDR2 FYEKMQ (reference sequence). V lost 1 base, J lost 3 bases, and 7 bases lay in between. The CDR3 nucleotides are TGTGCCAGCAGCTTAGATGGCCCCAATCAGCCCCAGCATTTT. It specifies CASSLDGPNQPQHF.

V usage is TRBV11-2 and J usage is TRBJ1-2; no firm D call. With 5 bases removed from V and 7 bases from J, the gap between germline ends came to 26 bases. CDR1 and CDR2 from the germline V gene are SGHAT and FQNNGV. The CDR3 is made up of 17 amino acids. The chain's CDR3 is CASSPRREAGGRRGYTF. The CDR3 DNA reads as TGTGCCAGCAGCCCTAGGAGGGAAGCCGGCGGTCGGCGTGGCTACACCTTC.